This entry features one T cell receptor (beta chain) sequence. The length of the CDR3 is 13 residues. In germline, CDR1 is MNHEY, CDR2 SVGEGT. Between the trimmed V and J ends, which lost 4 bases and 6 bases, there was a span of 10 bases. In the original analysis: The assay estimated nucleated cells by amplifying reference gene primers. Produced via immunoSEQ multiplex PCR; TCRdb's table is partial and in-frame only. V and J calls and clone size come straight from that table; D and trimming were deduced from the DNA. This sample carries fewer than 250,000 clones, approximately 83% of them seen once, and the ten largest clones take 3.5% to 4%. These data are taken from a study of blood T cell repertoires in COVID-19. At the level of the study: T cells, B-cell-depleted T cells, or PBMCs supplied cDNA or gDNA.

This clonotype was obtained from a woman aged 40 to 50 with acute COVID-19. The specimen was PBMCs or T cells enriched from blood (not recorded which). The rearrangement joins TRBV6-2 or TRBV6-3 to TRBJ1-5; weak D call: TRBD1 (6 bases). The CDR3 nucleotides read TGTGCCAGCAGTTTCACAGGGTTTCAGCCCCAGCATTTT. It specifies CASSFTGFQPQHF.